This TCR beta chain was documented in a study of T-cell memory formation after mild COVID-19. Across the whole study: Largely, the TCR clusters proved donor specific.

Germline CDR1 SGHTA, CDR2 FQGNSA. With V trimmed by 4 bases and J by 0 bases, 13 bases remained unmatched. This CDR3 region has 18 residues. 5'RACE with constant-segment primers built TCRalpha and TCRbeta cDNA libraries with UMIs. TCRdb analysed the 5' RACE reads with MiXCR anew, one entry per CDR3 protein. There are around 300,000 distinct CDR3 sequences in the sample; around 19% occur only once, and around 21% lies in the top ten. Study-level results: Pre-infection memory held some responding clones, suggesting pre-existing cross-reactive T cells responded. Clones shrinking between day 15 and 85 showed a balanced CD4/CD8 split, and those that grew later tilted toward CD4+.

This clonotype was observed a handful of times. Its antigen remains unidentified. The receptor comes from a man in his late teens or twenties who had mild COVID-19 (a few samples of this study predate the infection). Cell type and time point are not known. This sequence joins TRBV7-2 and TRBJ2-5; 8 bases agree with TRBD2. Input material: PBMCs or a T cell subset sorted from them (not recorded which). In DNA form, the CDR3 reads TGTGCCAGCAGCTCCCGGGGGGGCCTGGGGTCGTACCAAGAGACCCAGTACTTC. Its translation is CASSSRGGLGSYQETQYF.